This T cell receptor beta chain was sequenced for a study of blood T cell repertoires in COVID-19. At the level of the study: The study drew acute and convalescent COVID-19 samples from the United States, Italy and Spain. T cells, B-cell-depleted T cells, or PBMCs provided the cDNA or gDNA that served as material.

Original processing notes: From reference gene primer amplification, estimates of nucleated cell counts were derived. Data came from immunoSEQ multiplex PCR; TCRdb stores just in-frame clones and leaves some out. The V and J calls and the clone size are those of that table, but D and trimming were determined from the DNA. Among hundreds of thousands of clones listed, 65% to 85% were seen once. The study recruited people aged about 18 to 95 years across roughly 23 US areas. On this clone itself: A junction boundary mismatches the germline segment, possibly from a read error.

The sample taken for sequencing was PBMCs or T cells enriched from blood (not recorded which). The receptor's source is a man aged 25-45 years with acute COVID-19.

For the CDR3, the DNA is TGTGTCAGCAGTCTTGACAGGAACCTCGGCTACACCTTC. It translates to CVSSLDRNLGYTF. The gene calls are TRBV12-3 or TRBV12-4 and TRBJ1-2, with D tentatively TRBD1 (6 bases). The length of the CDR3 is 13 residues.